The sequence of this TCR beta chain was determined in a study of cytomegalovirus exposure and HLA in healthy donors. The wider study: Ancestry clustering placed about four fifths of more than 350 genotyped donors in the Caucasian-associated cluster.

Germline V gene sequence: CDR1 LGHNA, CDR2 YSLEER. The CDR3 covers 17 residues. V trimming: 0 bases; J trimming: 4 bases; junction bases outside the gene matches: 8. Amplification used 60 Vbeta primers and 13 Jbeta primers. Profiled with immunoSEQ multiplex PCR; TCRdb holds only in-frame clones, not every one. The sample consists of under 200,000 clones, roughly 80% of them appearing once. General study results and limits: The classifier was said to identify cytomegalovirus status with high specificity and sensitivity. Certain indistinguishable V segments, among them TRBV6-2 and TRBV6-3, were excluded.

Details on this clone: Its specificity is not known.

The sequence came from a man between 35 and 55 years old in good health and CMV-seronegative. Sequencing was performed on PBMCs. The V and J genes are TRBV4-3 and TRBJ2-1; 8 bases are shared with TRBD2. In nucleotides, the CDR3 is TGCGCCAGCAGCCAAGATTTTCTGACTAGCGATTACAATGAGCAGTTCTTC. Protein product: CASSQDFLTSDYNEQFF.